The clone carrying this TCR beta chain was seen repeatedly, ten times or more. As yet, its antigen is unknown. The time point is: persistent/refractory GD, antithyroid drugs over 5 years with positive TRAb. From RNA extracted from PBMCs, the TCR library was made. The germline gives CDR1 DFQATT, CDR2 SNEGSKA (reference sequence). CDR3 length: 14 residues. V was trimmed by 5 bases and J by 1 base, leaving 15 bases between them. The sample belongs to a study of regulatory T cells in long-lasting Graves disease. Relying on iRepertoire HTBI primers and Arm-PCR of CDR3 regions, the team built TCR beta libraries. TCRdb reanalysed the multiplex PCR reads using MiXCR and keeps one entry per CDR3 protein. Of approximately 400,000 distinct CDR3 sequences listed, roughly a quarter were seen once; the top ten hold 26%. Findings and limits, study-wide: What was studied was peripheral blood only, and not thyroid tissue.

The sample in question was peripheral blood mononuclear cells (PBMCs), obtained when the disease was refractory, from a patient treated with antithyroid drugs. This receptor was obtained from a female donor with Graves disease. The genes are TRBV20-1 and TRBJ2-7; D unclear. The CDR3 DNA sequence: TGCAGTGCTCCCCACGGGCAGGCATCCTACGAGCAGTACTTC. Protein sequence: CSAPHGQASYEQYF.